Sequencing of this T cell receptor beta chain was carried out in a study of T cell responses to AZD1222 COVID-19 vaccine. Overall study results and limits: The peak T cell response came first, and repertoires were sampled only after it.

Data came from immunoSEQ multiplex PCR; TCRdb stores just in-frame clones and leaves some out. The sample shows approximately 220,000 clones, about 92% of them seen only once. Points on this clone: Its antigen is not known.

The CDR3 has 16 residues. The germline V and J ends were trimmed by 4 bases and 0 bases, with 14 bases remaining between them. Germline V lookup: CDR1 SGHKS, CDR2 YYEKEE (reference sequence). The sequence was obtained from an adult in good health. The source was peripheral blood, collected on day 0 of MenACWY control vaccination. The rearrangement joins TRBV5-5 to TRBJ1-3; the D is unclear. Here the CDR3 DNA reads TGTGCCAGCAGCGGATATCCGGGAAACTCTGGAAACACCATATATTTT. Translating gives CASSGYPGNSGNTIYF.